This T cell receptor beta chain was retrieved from a study of cytomegalovirus exposure and HLA in healthy donors. In the PCR, 60 Vbeta and 13 Jbeta primers were used. Profiling relied on immunoSEQ multiplex PCR, and the TCRdb table lists in-frame clones only, not all of them. The sample includes about 89,000 clones, about 80% seen only once; the top ten take over 1.1%. Findings and caveats of the study: Earlier analysis yielded a pattern in which most TCR beta V segments were productive about 90% or about 30% of the time.

A note on this clone: Its antigen remains unidentified.

V lost 0 bases and J lost 3, with 11 bases in between. The CDR3 covers 15 residues. Germline V gene data show CDR1 as SGHNT and CDR2 as YENEEA. The rearrangement uses TRBV11-3 and TRBJ1-1; a possible D gene is TRBD1 (6 bases). The specimen was PBMCs. The receptor was derived from a male donor in good health and CMV-seronegative. CDR3 region: CASSLEGTKDTEAFF. CDR3 DNA: TGTGCCAGCAGCTTAGAAGGGACAAAGGACACTGAAGCTTTCTTT.